Below, 16 T cell receptor beta chains from the same sample are listed, as sequenced in a study of blood T cell repertoires in COVID-19. The assay was immunoSEQ multiplex PCR, and TCRdb's table has in-frame clones only and misses some. The sample consists of hundreds of thousands of clones, around nine tenths of them appearing once. The source material was peripheral blood. Receptors originate from a woman aged 60-75 years who had recovered from COVID-19.

This chain joins TRBV5-8 and TRBJ1-2; 8 bases align to TRBD1. V was pared by 4 bases and J by 3 bases, with 5 bases of the junction left unmatched. Germline V lookup: CDR1 SGHTS, CDR2 YDEGEE. CDR3 length: 14 amino acids. The CDR3 is CASSGPDRDYGYTF. As DNA, the CDR3 is TGTGCCAGCAGCGGGCCGGACAGGGACTATGGCTACACCTTC.

The chain joins TRBV18 to TRBJ2-3, with D perhaps matching TRBD2 (6 bases). CDR3 size: 18 residues. Germline V gene data show CDR1 as KGHSH and CDR2 as LQKENI. V was shortened by 6 bases and J by 3 bases, with 25 bases between the two germline ends. CDR3 in amino acids: CASSLTSNSKGGTDTQYF. As DNA, the CDR3 is TGTGCCAGCTCCCTAACTTCAAATTCCAAAGGAGGGACAGATACGCAGTATTTT.

The chain carries TRBV5-1 and TRBJ2-1, with 9 bases lining up with TRBD1. V shed 5 bases and J 14 bases; nucleotides not matched to a gene: 11. The CDR3 contains 13 residues. Germline-derived CDR1 and CDR2 are SGHRS and YFSETQ. CDR3 DNA: TGCGCCAGCAGACCACAGGGGGCGCAGAGGAAGTTCTTC. It encodes CASRPQGAQRKFF.

This CDR3 is CASSLPGHEQYF. The CDR3 DNA reads as TGTGCCAGCAGTTTACCGGGTCACGAGCAGTACTTC. V usage is TRBV28 and J usage is TRBJ2-7; D ambiguous. The germline V gene has CDR1 MDHEN and CDR2 SYDVKM. The V gene lost 2 bases and the J gene lost 5 bases, with 7 bases spanning the gap. The CDR3 is 12 amino acids.

In DNA form, the CDR3 reads TGTGCCAGCAGCTCCCGACTCCTCTACAATGAGCAGTTCTTC. Translated: CASSSRLLYNEQFF. V usage is TRBV7-8 and J usage is TRBJ2-1; no definite D call. The CDR3 contains 14 residues. Germline V gives CDR1 SGHVS, CDR2 FQNEAQ. V was clipped by 4 bases and J by 3 bases, with 10 bases between them.

The chain uses TRBV19 and TRBJ2-7; 9 bases agree with TRBD2. The CDR3 has 15 amino acids. In germline, CDR1 is LNHDA, CDR2 SQIVND (reference sequence). V was pared by 6 bases and J by 3 bases, with 9 bases of the junction left unmatched. The CDR3: CASSAGTSTYYEQYF. In nucleotides, the CDR3 is TGTGCCAGTAGCGCTGGGACTAGCACCTACTACGAGCAGTACTTC.

The chain carries TRBV5-4 and TRBJ1-2, with 7 bases matching TRBD1. With 3 bases clipped from V and 4 bases from J, the junction kept 9 bases outside the gene matches. CDR1 is SGHNT and CDR2 is YYREEE in the germline V gene (reference sequence). The CDR3 consists of 15 residues. The CDR3 region has the DNA TGTGCCAGCAGCTACCCCGGACAGGTCTCCTATGGCTACACCTTC. It is translated as CASSYPGQVSYGYTF.

The chain combines TRBV19 with TRBJ2-7; TRBD2 matches 12 bases. From germline, CDR1 is LNHDA and CDR2 SQIVND (reference sequence). The CDR3 consists of 13 residues. Losses at the gene ends were 9 bases for V and 6 bases for J; bases not matched to a gene: 6. The CDR3 spells CASAPGLAGEQYF. In DNA form, the CDR3 reads TGTGCCAGCGCCCCGGGACTAGCGGGCGAGCAGTACTTC. The full variable domain, completed using reference TRBV19 and TRBJ2-7, is DGGITQSPKYLFRKEGQNVTLSCEQNLNHDAMYWYRQDPGQGLRLIYYSQIVNDFQKGDIAEGYSVSREKKESFPLTVTSAQKNPTAFYLCASAPGLAGEQYFGPGTRLTVT.

The rearrangement joins TRBV10-3 to TRBJ2-6; TRBD2 might be the D (5 bases). Trimming pared 4 bases from V and 1 base from J, leaving 14 bases between. The CDR3 has 17 amino acids. Germline V CDR1 and CDR2: ENHRY, SYGVKD. CDR3 protein: CAISGRGLVSGANVLTF. The CDR3 DNA reads TGTGCCATCAGTGGACGGGGTTTGGTTTCTGGGGCCAACGTCCTGACTTTC.

This clone was counted once. This chain connects TRBV5-4 to TRBJ2-2; D gene uncertain. The CDR3 loop spans 13 amino acids. The V gene lost 4 bases and the J gene lost 3 bases, with 7 bases spanning the gap. Germline CDR1 and CDR2: SGHNT and YYREEE (reference sequence). The CDR3 here is CASSPPDTGELFF. The CDR3 DNA reads TGTGCCAGCAGCCCCCCCGACACCGGGGAGCTGTTTTTT.

The chain is built from TRBV6-5 and TRBJ1-2, with D possibly being TRBD1 (5 bases). The V end lost 7 bases, the J end lost 0 bases, and 15 bases lay between the germline ends. This CDR3 is 15 amino acids long. Germline V gives CDR1 MNHEY, CDR2 SVGAGI. The CDR3 sequence is CASTPLDTANYGYTF. CDR3 coding DNA: TGTGCCAGCACCCCGTTGGACACAGCTAACTATGGCTACACCTTC.

The chain combines TRBV6-4 with TRBJ1-1; D perhaps matches TRBD1 (5 bases). V lost 4 bases, J lost 5 bases, and 14 bases lay in between. CDR3 length: 14 amino acids. Germline loops: CDR1 MRHNA, CDR2 SNTAGT. Here the CDR3 reads CASSASGGVTEAFF. CDR3 sequence (DNA): TGTGCCAGCAGTGCCTCCGGGGGTGTGACTGAAGCTTTCTTT.

The CDR3 DNA sequence: TGTGCCAGCAGTGACCGGGCCGGGACAGGGTCCCTAAATACGCAGTATTTT. Residues: CASSDRAGTGSLNTQYF. The chain couples TRBV6-4 to TRBJ2-3, with 9 bases lining up with TRBD1. The V segment lost 2 bases and the J segment 7 bases; nucleotides outside the gene matches: 13. The germline V gene encodes CDR1 MRHNA and CDR2 SNTAGT. The CDR3 spans 17 residues.

The rearrangement joins TRBV12-3 or TRBV12-4 to TRBJ1-2, with a possible D match to TRBD1 (6 bases). Trimming shortened V by 7 bases and J by 7 bases, and 16 bases separated the two germline ends. The CDR3 covers 13 residues. The chain's CDR3 is CASTPYRDTGYTF. CDR3 sequence (DNA): TGTGCCAGCACCCCGTACAGGGATACTGGCTACACCTTC.

V gene TRBV28 combines with J gene TRBJ1-1; possibly TRBD1 for D (6 bases). Germline V gives CDR1 MDHEN, CDR2 SYDVKM. Trimming removed 5 bases at V and 5 bases at J, with 15 bases between. This CDR3 is built from 14 residues. CDR3 in DNA: TGTGCCAGCAGTCCCCCAGGGGCGGAGACTGAAGCTTTCTTT. It encodes CASSPPGAETEAFF.

The rearrangement links TRBV29-1 to TRBJ2-3, with D maybe TRBD2 (5 bases). V was shortened by 1 base and J by 4 bases, with 9 bases between the two germline ends. Looked up from germline, CDR1 is SQVTM and CDR2 is ANQGSEA. This CDR3 has 13 residues. The CDR3 is CSVEAQEADTQYF. The CDR3 DNA sequence: TGCAGCGTTGAAGCGCAGGAGGCAGATACGCAGTATTTT.